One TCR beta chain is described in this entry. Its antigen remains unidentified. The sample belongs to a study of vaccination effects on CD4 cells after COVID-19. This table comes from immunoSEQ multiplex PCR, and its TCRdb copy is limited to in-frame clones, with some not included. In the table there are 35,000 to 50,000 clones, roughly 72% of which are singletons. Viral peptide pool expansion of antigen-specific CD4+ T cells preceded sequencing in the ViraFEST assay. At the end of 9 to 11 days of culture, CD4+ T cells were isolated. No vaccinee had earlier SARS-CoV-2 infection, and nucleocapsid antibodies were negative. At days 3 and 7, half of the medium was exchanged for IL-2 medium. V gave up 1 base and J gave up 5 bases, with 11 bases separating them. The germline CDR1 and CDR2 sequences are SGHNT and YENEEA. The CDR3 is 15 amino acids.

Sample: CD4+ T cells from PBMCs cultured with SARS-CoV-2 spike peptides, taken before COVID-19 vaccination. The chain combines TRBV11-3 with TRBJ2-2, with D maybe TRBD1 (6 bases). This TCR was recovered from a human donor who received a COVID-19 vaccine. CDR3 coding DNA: TGTGCCAGCAGCTTAGCAGGGGCGGGTACCGGGGAGCTGTTTTTT. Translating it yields CASSLAGAGTGELFF.